The 17 T cell receptor beta chains below all came from one sample that was sequenced in a study of T cell clones after liver transplantation. Sequenced by immunoSEQ multiplex PCR; TCRdb stores in-frame clones only, minus some. The sample consists of roughly 97,000 clones, approximately 85% of them appearing once. Source: CD4+ T cells from blood, taken before liver transplant. All receptors derive from a human donor who received a liver transplant.

The CDR3 bases are TGCGCCAGCAGCCAATTGATCGGGGCCAACCTCCGGGAGCAGTACTTC. As protein: CASSQLIGANLREQYF. V gene TRBV4-1 combines with J gene TRBJ2-7; D may correspond to TRBD1 or TRBD2 (5 bases each). Germline V lookup: CDR1 MGHRA, CDR2 YSYEKL. V shed 2 bases and J shed 7 bases, with 21 bases lying between them. This CDR3 is 16 amino acids long.

The V call is TRBV19, the J call TRBJ2-3; D possibly corresponds to TRBD2 (6 bases). Trimming stripped 3 bases from V and 4 bases from J, with 14 bases between. The CDR3 totals 15 residues. Germline V gene data show CDR1 as LNHDA and CDR2 as SQIVND (reference sequence). This chain's CDR3 is CASSIHGGGADTQYF. Here the CDR3 DNA reads TGTGCCAGTAGTATCCATGGGGGAGGCGCAGATACGCAGTATTTT.

The V call is TRBV18, the J call TRBJ1-1; no definite D call. The length of the CDR3 is 13 residues. Trimming took 6 bases from V and 11 from J, leaving 19 bases between them. Germline CDR1 KGHSH, CDR2 LQKENI. The CDR3 is CASSPSTSSGAFF. The CDR3 region has the DNA TGTGCCAGCTCCCCGTCGACCTCGTCGGGGGCTTTCTTT.

The rearrangement links TRBV6-5 to TRBJ2-7; 8 nucleotides line up with TRBD1. This CDR3 has 15 residues. J was trimmed by 0 bases and V by 6 bases; bases with no gene match: 7. Germline CDR1 MNHEY, CDR2 SVGAGI. This CDR3 reads CASSPDRVNSYEQYF. CDR3 sequence (DNA): TGTGCCAGCAGCCCGGACAGGGTGAACTCCTACGAGCAGTACTTC.

The chain links TRBV7-8 to TRBJ1-5; 7 bases fit TRBD1. The CDR3 is 15 residues long. The V and J ends lost 5 bases and 0 bases, in that order; junction bases with no gene match: 4. The V gene's germline CDR1 is SGHVS and CDR2 FQNEAQ. The CDR3 DNA reads TGTGCCAGCAGCCCGGACAGGAATAGCAATCAGCCCCAGCATTTT. Translation gives CASSPDRNSNQPQHF.

This chain connects TRBV5-4 to TRBJ2-3; TRBD2 agrees at 10 bases. Germline assignment: CDR1 SGHNT and CDR2 YYREEE (reference sequence). The CDR3 totals 16 residues. V shed 1 base and J 2 bases; nucleotides not matched to a gene: 4. CDR3 region: CASSLRLAGDTDTQYF. The DNA of the CDR3 is TGTGCCAGCAGCTTGAGGCTAGCGGGAGACACAGATACGCAGTATTTT. The full variable domain, in which reference TRBV5-4 and TRBJ2-3 provide the parts outside the CDR3, is ETGVTQSPTHLIKTRGQQVTLRCSSQSGHNTVSWYQQALGQGPQFIFQYYREEENGRGNFPPRFSGLQFPNYSSELNVNALELDDSALYLCASSLRLAGDTDTQYFGPGTRLTVL.

The gene calls are TRBV11-2 and TRBJ2-7; D perhaps matches TRBD1 (6 bases). The germline gives CDR1 SGHAT, CDR2 FQNNGV. The V end was cut by 5 bases, the J end by 0 bases, with 14 bases between. CDR3 length: 15 amino acids. CDR3: CASSPPRQVSYEQYF. CDR3 DNA sequence: TGTGCCAGCAGCCCCCCAAGACAGGTCTCCTACGAGCAGTACTTC.

This clone was detected only a few times. This chain uses TRBV27 with TRBJ1-5, with TRBD1 as a possible D gene (5 bases). Germline V gives CDR1 MNHEY, CDR2 SMNVEV (reference sequence). CDR3 length: 16 amino acids. Trimming left V 7 bases short and J 0 bases short, with 16 bases between. The chain's CDR3 is CASMGLGGNSNQPQHF. Here the CDR3 DNA reads TGTGCCAGCATGGGGCTGGGGGGGAATAGCAATCAGCCCCAGCATTTT.

The V call is TRBV19, the J call TRBJ2-1; 9 nucleotides align to TRBD2. The CDR3 is 16 residues long. V gave up 1 base and J gave up 7 bases; unmatched junction bases: 8. Germline V CDR1 and CDR2: LNHDA, SQIVND (reference sequence). CDR3 amino acids: CASSIGVAGVRNEQFF. The CDR3, as DNA: TGTGCCAGTAGTATAGGGGTAGCGGGAGTTCGGAATGAGCAGTTCTTC.

The chain combines TRBV5-1 with TRBJ1-1; D is unclear. The CDR3 sequence is 15 residues long. V was shortened by 3 bases and J by 1 base, with 13 bases between the two germline ends. Germline values: CDR1 SGHRS, CDR2 YFSETQ. CDR3 DNA sequence: TGCGCCAGCAGCTCCCTTTCCGGCAGGAACACTGAAGCTTTCTTT. Translated, it gives CASSSLSGRNTEAFF. The full variable domain, completed using reference TRBV5-1 and TRBJ1-1, is KAGVTQTPRYLIKTRGQQVTLSCSPISGHRSVSWYQQTPGQGLQFLFEYFSETQRNKGNFPGRFSGRQFSNSRSEMNVSTLELGDSALYLCASSSLSGRNTEAFFGQGTRLTVV.

The chain has TRBV4-1 and TRBJ1-4; unclear D gene. V was cut by 3 bases and J by 5 bases, with 13 bases left in between. Germline CDR1 reads MGHRA; CDR2 reads YSYEKL. This CDR3 contains 15 residues. Here the CDR3 reads CASSQKVAVNEKLFF. The DNA of the CDR3 is TGCGCCAGCAGCCAGAAGGTGGCAGTCAATGAAAAACTGTTTTTT.

The rearrangement links TRBV19 to TRBJ1-1, with no clear D. The V gene lost 0 bases and the J gene lost 1 base, with 3 bases spanning the gap. Per germline, CDR1 LNHDA and CDR2 SQIVND (reference sequence). CDR3 length equals 13 residues. The CDR3 is CASSIEGNTEAFF. The CDR3 coding sequence is TGTGCCAGTAGTATAGAAGGGAACACTGAAGCTTTCTTT.

In its sample, this clone was seen once. V and J are TRBV19 and TRBJ2-2; D unclear. Germline-derived CDR1 and CDR2 are LNHDA and SQIVND (reference sequence). V was clipped by 1 base and J by 2 bases, with 8 bases between them. This CDR3 spans 15 amino acids. The CDR3 sequence: CASSIGGSNTGELFF. The CDR3 DNA reads TGTGCCAGTAGTATAGGAGGCTCCAACACCGGGGAGCTGTTTTTT. Looking up the rest from reference TRBV19 and TRBJ2-2 gives the full variable domain: DGGITQSPKYLFRKEGQNVTLSCEQNLNHDAMYWYRQDPGQGLRLIYYSQIVNDFQKGDIAEGYSVSREKKESFPLTVTSAQKNPTAFYLCASSIGGSNTGELFFGEGSRLTVL.

The chain recombines TRBV5-3 with TRBJ2-7, with 9 bases lining up with TRBD1. TRBV5-3 is sorted into the ORF group, with uncertain function. CDR3 size: 12 residues. The ends lost 8 bases at V and 3 bases at J; junction bases unmatched: 3. The CDR3 here is CARRTGDYEQYF. CDR3 nucleotide sequence: TGTGCCAGGAGGACAGGGGACTACGAGCAGTACTTC.

The rearrangement uses TRBV7-3 and TRBJ2-7; the D gene could be TRBD1 or TRBD2 (5 bases each). With 5 bases removed from V and 5 bases from J, the gap between germline ends came to 19 bases. The CDR3 consists of 15 residues. Per the germline V gene, CDR1 is SGHTA and CDR2 is FQGTGA. CDR3 sequence reads: CASSHTGEGRHEQYF. For the CDR3, the DNA is TGTGCCAGCAGCCATACGGGCGAGGGGAGACACGAGCAGTACTTC. Full variable domain (remainder filled in from reference TRBV7-3 and TRBJ2-7): GAGVSQTPSNKVTEKGKYVELRCDPISGHTALYWYRQSLGQGPEFLIYFQGTGAADDSGLPNDRFFAVRPEGSVSTLKIQRTERGDSAVYLCASSHTGEGRHEQYFGPGTRLTVT.

The chain employs TRBV5-8 and TRBJ2-1; 8 positions agree with TRBD1. The CDR3 totals 12 residues. CDR1 SGHTS and CDR2 YDEGEE come from the germline V gene. The V and J ends lost 1 base and 14 bases, in that order; junction bases with no gene match: 5. The CDR3 protein is CASSLSRQGKFF. The CDR3 bases are TGTGCCAGCAGCTTGTCCAGACAGGGGAAGTTCTTC.

The chain uses TRBV6-6 and TRBJ1-2; D may be TRBD1 (5 bases). Trimming shortened V by 6 bases and J by 0 bases, and 14 bases separated the two germline ends. Germline assignment: CDR1 MNHNY and CDR2 SVGAGI (reference sequence). The CDR3 totals 15 residues. CDR3 in DNA: TGTGCCAGCAGCTGGGGGGGTAAAGCTAACTATGGCTACACCTTC. Its protein product is CASSWGGKANYGYTF.